These 20 T cell receptor beta chains came from one sample sequenced in a study of blood T cell repertoires in COVID-19. This table comes from immunoSEQ multiplex PCR, and its TCRdb copy is limited to in-frame clones, with some not included. The table lists 150,000 to 200,000 clones, approximately 93% of them singletons. Sample: peripheral blood. These receptors all come from a woman aged 55 to 70 with COVID-19, enrolled during active disease.

The chain combines TRBV9 with TRBJ2-7; the D gene is possibly TRBD2 (8 bases). V lost 4 bases and J lost 2, with 16 bases in between. Germline V lookup: CDR1 SGDLS, CDR2 YYNGEE. The CDR3 has 15 amino acids. The CDR3 nucleotides are TGTGCCAGCAGCCCGGGGGGGGGACAGCCCTACGAGCAGTACTTC. This sequence encodes CASSPGGGQPYEQYF.

The chain carries TRBV3-1 (or the pseudogene TRBV3-2) and TRBJ1-1; no definite D call. Germline loops: CDR1 LGHDT, CDR2 YNNKEL (reference sequence). The CDR3 is 14 residues long. V shed 1 base and J shed 1 base, with 7 bases lying between them. In DNA, the CDR3 is TGTGCCAGCAGCCAAGTAGCAAGGAACACTGAAGCTTTCTTT. Amino acid sequence: CASSQVARNTEAFF.

In nucleotides, the CDR3 is TGCAGCGACCTGACAGCCCCTAACACTGAAGCTTTCTTT. It encodes CSDLTAPNTEAFF. The chain is built from TRBV29-1 and TRBJ1-1; D is possibly TRBD1 (5 bases). CDR3 size: 13 residues. Germline V gene data show CDR1 as SQVTM and CDR2 as ANQGSEA. Trimming took off 7 bases at V and 2 bases at J, with 14 bases between the two ends.

The chain is built from TRBV7-9 and TRBJ2-2; D uncertain. The CDR3 runs 15 residues. V dropped 7 bases and J dropped 6 bases, with 18 bases sitting between them. In germline, CDR1 is SEHNR, CDR2 FQNEAQ (reference sequence). In DNA, the CDR3 is TGTGCCAGCATACGGCAAAGCCTTGAGGCCGGGGAGCTGTTTTTT. It codes for CASIRQSLEAGELFF.

The chain combines TRBV27 with TRBJ2-1, with D maybe TRBD1 (7 bases). This CDR3 spans 15 amino acids. Germline V CDR1 and CDR2: MNHEY, SMNVEV (reference sequence). Trimming cost V 2 bases and J 7 bases, with 15 bases left between them. The CDR3 coding sequence is TGTGCCAGCAGTTTAATAGGGGGCGGACTAAATGAGCAGTTCTTC. Its translation: CASSLIGGGLNEQFF.

The chain carries TRBV19 and TRBJ2-7; 9 positions agree with TRBD1. Trimming removed 5 bases from V and 3 bases from J; junction bases left unmatched: 8. The germline CDR1 and CDR2 sequences are LNHDA and SQIVND (reference sequence). The CDR3 loop spans 15 amino acids. CDR3 sequence reads: CASSREDRGLYEQYF. DNA for the CDR3: TGTGCCAGTAGTCGGGAGGACAGGGGTCTCTACGAGCAGTACTTC.

The J gene is TRBJ2-7, the V gene TRBV4-3; D call uncertain. This CDR3 spans 15 amino acids. Germline values: CDR1 LGHNA, CDR2 YSLEER. The V end lost 0 bases, the J end lost 2 bases, and 11 bases lay between the germline ends. The CDR3 region is CASSQDSGSTYEQYF. The CDR3 DNA sequence: TGCGCCAGCAGCCAAGATTCCGGGTCTACCTACGAGCAGTACTTC.

The chain uses TRBV18 and TRBJ1-1, with D possibly being TRBD1 (6 bases). Trimming removed 5 bases from V and 0 bases from J, with 10 bases in between. The CDR3 is 14 residues long. Germline CDR1 is KGHSH and CDR2 is LQKENI. The CDR3 sequence: CASSAQGLNTEAFF. Here the CDR3 DNA reads TGTGCCAGCTCAGCCCAGGGGTTGAACACTGAAGCTTTCTTT. Drawing the rest from reference TRBV18 and TRBJ1-1, the complete variable domain is NAGVMQNPRHLVRRRGQEARLRCSPMKGHSHVYWYRQLPEEGLKFMVYLQKENIIDESGMPKERFSAEFPKEGPSILRIQQVVRGDSAAYFCASSAQGLNTEAFFGQGTRLTVV.

The J gene is TRBJ1-2, the V gene TRBV7-2, with D possibly TRBD1 on 6 matching bases. This CDR3 contains 13 residues. Trimming stripped 7 bases from V and 5 bases from J, with 14 bases between. The germline gives CDR1 SGHTA, CDR2 FQGNSA. CDR3 sequence (DNA): TGTGCCAGCATCGGGGGGGGGCTTTATGGCTACACCTTC. This codes for CASIGGGLYGYTF.

CDR3: CASSYSNTGIYEQYF. DNA of the CDR3: TGTGCCAGCAGTTACTCGAATACAGGGATCTACGAGCAGTACTTC. This chain uses TRBV6-6 with TRBJ2-7; possibly TRBD1 for D (6 bases). The germline V gene encodes CDR1 MNHNY and CDR2 SVGAGI (reference sequence). The CDR3 sequence is 15 residues long. The V end was cut by 0 bases, the J end by 3 bases, with 12 bases between.

V is TRBV7-9 and J is TRBJ1-1, with 7 bases identical to TRBD1. Per the germline V gene, CDR1 is SEHNR and CDR2 is FQNEAQ (reference sequence). The CDR3 loop spans 14 amino acids. With 5 bases clipped from V and 1 base from J, the junction kept 4 bases outside the gene matches. The CDR3 here is CASSPGQTNTEAFF. CDR3 nucleotide sequence: TGTGCCAGCAGCCCGGGACAGACGAACACTGAAGCTTTCTTT.

The V gene is TRBV3-1 (or the pseudogene TRBV3-2), the J gene TRBJ1-1, with D unclear. The germline V and J ends were trimmed by 0 bases and 0 bases, with 14 bases remaining between them. Germline CDR1 LGHDT, CDR2 YNNKEL (reference sequence). This CDR3 has 17 amino acids. The CDR3 spells CASSQDTRVWMNTEAFF. In nucleotides, the CDR3 is TGTGCCAGCAGCCAAGATACGCGGGTCTGGATGAACACTGAAGCTTTCTTT.

CDR3 DNA: TGTGCCAGCAGCCCTCGTGGAGGGTGGGCTGAAGCTTTCTTT. It codes for CASSPRGGWAEAFF. V usage is TRBV9 and J usage is TRBJ1-1; unclear D gene. The CDR3 runs to 14 residues. V was trimmed by 4 bases and J by 6 bases, leaving 16 bases between them. Germline V gene sequence: CDR1 SGDLS, CDR2 YYNGEE. The variable domain in full, completed from reference TRBV9 and TRBJ1-1, reads DSGVTQTPKHLITATGQRVTLRCSPRSGDLSVYWYQQSLDQGLQFLIQYYNGEERAKGNILERFSAQQFPDLHSELNLSSLELGDSALYFCASSPRGGWAEAFFGQGTRLTVV.

This clone occurred once. The chain is built from TRBV20-1 and TRBJ1-5; D unresolved. Trimming took 5 bases from V and 1 from J, leaving 12 bases between them. The CDR3 consists of 14 residues. Germline CDR1 and CDR2: DFQATT and SNEGSKA (reference sequence). The CDR3 loop reads CSAGVGGSNQPQHF. The CDR3 bases are TGCAGTGCTGGTGTCGGAGGAAGCAATCAGCCCCAGCATTTT.

The chain recombines TRBV3-1 (or the pseudogene TRBV3-2) with TRBJ2-7, with 7 bases matching TRBD2. The J segment lost 0 bases and the V segment lost 7 bases, leaving 9 bases of the junction unmatched. CDR3 size: 15 residues. Germline V gene data show CDR1 as LGHDT and CDR2 as YNNKEL (reference sequence). DNA of the CDR3: TGTGCCAGCACTTCGACTAGCCAGAGCTCCTACGAGCAGTACTTC. Protein product: CASTSTSQSSYEQYF.

V is TRBV6-5 and J is TRBJ1-2; TRBD1 agrees at 7 bases. Germline V gives CDR1 MNHEY, CDR2 SVGAGI. The CDR3 totals 14 residues. The trim removed 2 bases at V and 7 bases at J, leaving 7 bases unmatched. The CDR3 loop is CASSYLGGASGYTF. For the CDR3, the DNA is TGTGCCAGCAGTTACCTAGGGGGCGCATCTGGCTACACCTTC.

The V and J genes are TRBV4-2 and TRBJ2-7; D possibly corresponds to TRBD1 (8 bases). The CDR3 loop spans 15 amino acids. Germline V CDR1 and CDR2: LGHNA, YNFKEQ. The ends were cut back, 0 bases at V and 3 bases at J, with 12 bases in the middle. The chain's CDR3 is CASSQDHRGGYEQYF. The DNA for the CDR3 is TGTGCCAGCAGCCAAGATCACAGGGGGGGCTACGAGCAGTACTTC.

V gene TRBV5-1 combines with J gene TRBJ1-2; 10 bases are shared with TRBD1. CDR1 SGHRS and CDR2 YFSETQ come from the germline V gene. This CDR3 contains 15 residues. With V trimmed by 5 bases and J by 2 bases, 6 bases remained unmatched. The CDR3 coding sequence is TGCGCCAGCAGTTATAGGACAGGGGGGAACTATGGCTACACCTTC. Amino acids: CASSYRTGGNYGYTF.

The rearrangement uses TRBV5-1 and TRBJ2-2, with D unresolved. The CDR3 is 15 amino acids. V was clipped by 0 bases and J by 0 bases, with 6 bases between them. Germline CDR1 is SGHRS and CDR2 is YFSETQ. CDR3 sequence reads: CASSLAQTNTGELFF. In DNA form, the CDR3 reads TGCGCCAGCAGCTTGGCTCAGACGAACACCGGGGAGCTGTTTTTT.

This sequence joins TRBV6-5 and TRBJ2-7, with TRBD2 matching over 14 bases. The V and J ends lost 6 bases and 7 bases, in that order; junction bases with no gene match: 8. CDR1 is MNHEY and CDR2 is SVGAGI in the germline V gene. The CDR3 loop spans 15 amino acids. The CDR3 region is CASSRGLAGAGEQYF. The CDR3 DNA follows: TGTGCCAGCAGCCGGGGACTAGCGGGGGCCGGGGAGCAGTACTTC.